This entry describes one T cell receptor beta chain. This table comes from immunoSEQ multiplex PCR, and its TCRdb copy is limited to in-frame clones, with some not included. The profile shows 25,000 to 35,000 clones, 84% of them singletons. The entry originates in a study of blood T cell repertoires in COVID-19. This CDR3 comprises 15 residues. CDR1 LNHDA and CDR2 SQIVND come from the germline V gene (reference sequence). The trim removed 5 bases at V and 7 bases at J, leaving 12 bases unmatched. Material for sequencing was peripheral blood. This chain uses TRBV19 with TRBJ2-7; 9 nucleotides match TRBD1. This clonotype originated in a man in his 70s with active COVID-19. DNA of the CDR3: TGTGCCAGTAGTCCCTATGGGACAGGGCCGGGGGAGCAGTACTTC. Amino acids: CASSPYGTGPGEQYF.